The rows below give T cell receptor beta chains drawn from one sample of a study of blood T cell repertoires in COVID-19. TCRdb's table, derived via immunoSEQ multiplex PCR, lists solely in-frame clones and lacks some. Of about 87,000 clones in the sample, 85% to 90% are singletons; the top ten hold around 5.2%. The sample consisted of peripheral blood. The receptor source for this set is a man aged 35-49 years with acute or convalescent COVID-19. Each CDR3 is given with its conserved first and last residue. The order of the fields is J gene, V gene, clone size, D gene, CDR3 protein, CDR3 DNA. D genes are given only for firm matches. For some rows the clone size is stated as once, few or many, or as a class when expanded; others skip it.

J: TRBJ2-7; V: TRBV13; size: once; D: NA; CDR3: CASSSDRTYEQYF; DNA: TGTGCCAGCAGCTCCGACAGAACCTACGAGCAGTACTTC
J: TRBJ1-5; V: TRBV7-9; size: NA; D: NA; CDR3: CASSLGSHQPQHF; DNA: TGTGCCAGCAGCTTAGGCAGTCATCAGCCCCAGCATTTT
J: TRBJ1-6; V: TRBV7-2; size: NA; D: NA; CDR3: CASSIFDRLSSYNSPLHF; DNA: TGTGCCAGCAGCATCTTTGACAGGCTCAGCTCCTATAATTCACCCCTCCACTTT
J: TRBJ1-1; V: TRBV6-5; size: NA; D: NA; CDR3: CASSTDPGGDTEAFF; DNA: TGTGCCAGCAGTACGGACCCGGGGGGTGACACTGAAGCTTTCTTT
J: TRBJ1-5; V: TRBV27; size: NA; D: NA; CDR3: CASRGGIISNQPQHF; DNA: TGTGCCAGCAGGGGGGGGATTATAAGCAATCAGCCCCAGCATTTT
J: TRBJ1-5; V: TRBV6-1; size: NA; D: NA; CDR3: CASSEPLGGNQPQHF; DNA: TGTGCCAGCAGTGAACCTCTTGGAGGCAATCAGCCCCAGCATTTT
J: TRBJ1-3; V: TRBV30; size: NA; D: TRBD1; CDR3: CAWSGTGPSSGNTIYF; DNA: TGTGCCTGGAGCGGGACAGGGCCGAGCTCTGGAAACACCATATATTTT
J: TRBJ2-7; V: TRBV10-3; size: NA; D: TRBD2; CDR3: CAIGGGRSSYEQYF; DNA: TGTGCCATTGGCGGGGGACGAAGCTCCTACGAGCAGTACTTC
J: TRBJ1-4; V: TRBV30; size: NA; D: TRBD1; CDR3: CAMETKGQANEKLFF; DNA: TGTGCCATGGAGACAAAAGGACAGGCTAATGAAAAACTGTTTTTT
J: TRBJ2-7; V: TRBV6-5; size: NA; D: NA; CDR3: CASQDSGGNYEQYF; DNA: TGTGCCAGCCAAGATTCAGGGGGGAACTACGAGCAGTACTTC
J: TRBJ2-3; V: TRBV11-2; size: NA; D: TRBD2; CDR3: CASSLSSGPSTDTQYF; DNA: TGTGCCAGCAGCCTAAGTAGCGGGCCTAGCACAGATACGCAGTATTTT